These 19 T cell receptor beta chains originate from one sample sequenced in a study of cytomegalovirus exposure and HLA in healthy donors. The PCR was carried out with 60 Vbeta primers and 13 Jbeta primers. Measured with immunoSEQ multiplex PCR; TCRdb has only the in-frame clones, and not every one. Here the sample spans 150,000 to 200,000 clones, nearly 70% being singletons. Sequences were obtained from PBMCs. The source is a man aged 25 to 45 in good health and CMV-seropositive.

The table lists this clone with a few counts. CDR3 amino acids: CASSVDSGQINYGYTF. The CDR3 region has the DNA TGTGCCAGCAGCGTAGATTCGGGACAGATAAACTATGGCTACACCTTC. V gene TRBV9 combines with J gene TRBJ1-2; 7 bases line up with TRBD1. V shed 0 bases, J shed 2 bases, and the junction held 7 bases outside the gene matches. CDR1 is SGDLS, CDR2 YYNGEE, per germline. The CDR3 is 16 amino acids.

The chain joins TRBV19 to TRBJ2-6, with D perhaps matching TRBD2 (5 bases). CDR3 length equals 16 residues. Germline values: CDR1 LNHDA, CDR2 SQIVND (reference sequence). Between the trimmed V and J ends, which lost 3 bases and 4 bases, there was a span of 13 bases. For the CDR3, the DNA is TGTGCCAGTAGTATGCCTTCGGGGTCAGGGGCCAACGTCCTGACTTTC. Protein sequence: CASSMPSGSGANVLTF.

This clone was seen more than once but under ten times. This rearrangement joins TRBV2 to TRBJ2-2; 14 nucleotides align to TRBD2. V shed 6 bases, J shed 8 bases, and the junction held 2 bases outside the gene matches. The length of the CDR3 is 14 residues. Germline CDR1 SNHLY, CDR2 FYNNEI. CDR3 sequence reads: CASRGTSGSGELFF. The CDR3 DNA reads as TGTGCCAGCAGGGGGACTAGCGGGAGTGGGGAGCTGTTTTTT.

The chain uses TRBV9 and TRBJ1-4, with 7 bases aligning to TRBD1. Germline CDR1 is SGDLS and CDR2 is YYNGEE. The CDR3 sequence is 15 residues long. Germline trimming cut 0 bases from V and 7 bases from J; bases unmatched to any gene: 6. CDR3 loop: CASSVGLGGVEKLFF. In DNA, the CDR3 is TGTGCCAGCAGCGTAGGTCTAGGGGGCGTTGAAAAACTGTTTTTT. The full variable domain, in which reference TRBV9 and TRBJ1-4 provide the parts outside the CDR3, is DSGVTQTPKHLITATGQRVTLRCSPRSGDLSVYWYQQSLDQGLQFLIQYYNGEERAKGNILERFSAQQFPDLHSELNLSSLELGDSALYFCASSVGLGGVEKLFFGSGTQLSVL.

The chain couples TRBV7-9 to TRBJ2-3; 11 bases line up with TRBD2. J lost 1 base, V lost 4 bases, and 1 base had no gene match. Germline V lookup: CDR1 SEHNR, CDR2 FQNEAQ (reference sequence). CDR3 length: 15 amino acids. CDR3 bases: TGTGCCAGCAGCTCGGGACTAGCGGGCACAGATACGCAGTATTTT. As protein: CASSSGLAGTDTQYF.

The chain combines TRBV19 with TRBJ1-5; D is possibly TRBD1 (5 bases). In germline, CDR1 is LNHDA, CDR2 SQIVND (reference sequence). The CDR3 has 16 amino acids. Trimming cost V 3 bases and J 4 bases, with 16 bases left between them. DNA of the CDR3: TGTGCCAGTAGTATTATAATAGACAGCCCAAATCAGCCCCAGCATTTT. Protein product: CASSIIIDSPNQPQHF.

This rearrangement joins TRBV18 to TRBJ2-5, with TRBD2 matching 9 bases. The J call is in doubt because the DNA end fits TRBJ2-7 better. This CDR3 is 14 amino acids long. Germline V gene sequence: CDR1 KGHSH, CDR2 LQKENI. The CDR3 DNA sequence: TGTGCCAGCTCACCCCCCGGACTAGCGACCGAGCAGTACTTC. Encoded protein: CASSPPGLATEQYF.

The chain joins TRBV6-4 to TRBJ2-3; TRBD1 agrees at 7 bases. V lost 3 bases and J lost 0; bases outside the gene matches: 6. This CDR3 has 16 amino acids. Germline assignment: CDR1 MRHNA and CDR2 SNTAGT. The CDR3 DNA is TGTGCCAGCAGTGAACACAGGGGTACTAGCACAGATACGCAGTATTTT. Its protein product is CASSEHRGTSTDTQYF.

The CDR3 loop is CAWSVVGYQGNQPQHF. In DNA form, the CDR3 reads TGTGCCTGGAGTGTAGTTGGGTACCAGGGCAATCAGCCCCAGCATTTT. The V gene is TRBV30, the J gene TRBJ1-5; no clear D gene. V was cut by 0 bases and J by 2 bases, with 14 bases left in between. Per the germline V gene, CDR1 is GTSNPN and CDR2 is SVGIG (reference sequence). The CDR3 contains 16 residues. The full variable domain, rest sourced from reference TRBV30 and TRBJ1-5, is SQTIHQWPATLVQPVGSPLSLECTVEGTSNPNLYWYRQAAGRGLQLLFYSVGIGQISSEVPQNLSASRPQDRQFILSSKKLLLSDSGFYLCAWSVVGYQGNQPQHFGDGTRLSIL.

The chain uses TRBV18 and TRBJ1-1, with D perhaps matching TRBD1 (5 bases). From germline, CDR1 is KGHSH and CDR2 LQKENI. Trimming shortened V by 3 bases and J by 5 bases, and 16 bases separated the two germline ends. This CDR3 contains 15 residues. The CDR3: CASSPPRPGGTEAFF. The DNA for the CDR3 is TGTGCCAGCTCACCCCCACGGCCTGGGGGGACTGAAGCTTTCTTT.

The V gene is TRBV29-1, the J gene TRBJ1-5; 7 bases agree with TRBD1. The CDR3 loop spans 13 amino acids. The V and J ends lost 4 bases and 2 bases, in that order; junction bases with no gene match: 2. Germline CDR1 SQVTM, CDR2 ANQGSEA. CDR3 protein: CSVVGQGNQPQHF. Written as DNA, the CDR3 is TGCAGCGTTGTTGGACAGGGCAATCAGCCCCAGCATTTT.

This clone was seen only a few times. The chain carries TRBV5-4 and TRBJ1-1; the D is unclear. Trimming removed 4 bases from V and 6 bases from J, with 16 bases in between. CDR1 is SGHNT, CDR2 YYREEE, per germline (reference sequence). The CDR3 sequence is 14 residues long. The CDR3 DNA reads TGTGCCAGCAGCGGAAGTACAGCACCCCCTGAAGCTTTCTTT. This encodes CASSGSTAPPEAFF.

V and J are TRBV10-3 and TRBJ2-5, with 9 bases lining up with TRBD2. The J call could be wrong; TRBJ2-7 is a better fit for the DNA end. The CDR3 has 14 residues. Germline lookup yields CDR1 ENHRY and CDR2 SYGVKD. Here the CDR3 DNA reads TGTGCCATCAGTGGAGAGCGGGGGGACTACGAGCAGTACTTC. Encoded protein: CAISGERGDYEQYF.

The rearrangement uses TRBV30 and TRBJ2-2; D not resolved. This CDR3 region has 11 residues. Trimming cost V 2 bases and J 9 bases, with 7 bases left between them. Germline V gene sequence: CDR1 GTSNPN, CDR2 SVGIG (reference sequence). CDR3 protein: CAWSFNRELFF. CDR3 nucleotides: TGTGCCTGGAGTTTTAATAGGGAGCTGTTTTTT.

V is TRBV4-1 and J is TRBJ2-1; 8 bases line up with TRBD1. CDR3 length: 16 amino acids. The germline V gene encodes CDR1 MGHRA and CDR2 YSYEKL. The J segment lost 2 bases and the V segment lost 5 bases, leaving 8 bases of the junction unmatched. In nucleotides, the CDR3 is TGCGCCAGCAGCGAAGGACAGGGAGACGCCTACAATGAGCAGTTCTTC. Translated: CASSEGQGDAYNEQFF.

The genes are TRBV2 and TRBJ2-5; 10 bases line up with TRBD2. J gave up 5 bases and V 4 bases, and 10 bases lay outside the gene matches. Per germline, CDR1 SNHLY and CDR2 FYNNEI. The CDR3 sequence is 16 residues long. CDR3 sequence (DNA): TGTGCCAGCAGTGGGGCTAGCGGGAGCGTCGGGGAGACCCAGTACTTC. Translation gives CASSGASGSVGETQYF.

The chain joins TRBV4-2 to TRBJ2-7; TRBD2 might be the D (5 bases). V was pared by 1 base and J by 4 bases, with 11 bases between. The CDR3 is made up of 14 amino acids. Germline CDR1 and CDR2: LGHNA and YNFKEQ. CDR3 sequence: CASSQGGGSYEQYF. The CDR3 DNA is TGTGCCAGCAGCCAAGGAGGAGGTTCTTACGAGCAGTACTTC.

This chain connects TRBV6-1 to TRBJ2-5; D might be TRBD2 (6 bases). This CDR3 is 14 amino acids long. Trimming stripped 4 bases from V and 4 bases from J, with 13 bases between. In germline, CDR1 is MNHNS, CDR2 SASEGT. The CDR3 reads CASSALGAGETQYF. CDR3 in DNA: TGTGCCAGCAGTGCACTCGGAGCGGGAGAGACCCAGTACTTC.

Only a few counts were recorded for this clone. The V gene is TRBV27, the J gene TRBJ2-1; D is unresolved. The V and J ends lost 2 bases and 12 bases respectively, with 14 bases between them. The CDR3 contains 13 residues. Germline lookup yields CDR1 MNHEY and CDR2 SMNVEV (reference sequence). This CDR3 reads CASSLDINTGQFF. CDR3 nucleotide sequence: TGTGCCAGCAGTTTAGATATCAATACTGGGCAGTTCTTC.